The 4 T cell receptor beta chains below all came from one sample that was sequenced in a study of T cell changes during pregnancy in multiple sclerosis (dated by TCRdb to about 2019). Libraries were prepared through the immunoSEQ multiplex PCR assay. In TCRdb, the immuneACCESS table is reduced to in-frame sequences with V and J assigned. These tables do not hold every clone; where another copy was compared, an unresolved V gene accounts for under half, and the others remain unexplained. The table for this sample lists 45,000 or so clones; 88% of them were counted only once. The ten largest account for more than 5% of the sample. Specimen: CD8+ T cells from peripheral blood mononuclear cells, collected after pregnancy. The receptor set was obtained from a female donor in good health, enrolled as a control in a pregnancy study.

The chain's CDR3 is CASTSTVEAFF. CDR3 sequence (DNA): TGTGCCAGCACCTCGACAGTTGAAGCTTTCTTT. The V gene is TRBV7-2, the J gene TRBJ1-1; TRBD1 is a possible D gene (5 bases). Trimming shortened V by 7 bases and J by 7 bases, and 10 bases separated the two germline ends. Looked up from germline, CDR1 is SGHTA and CDR2 is FQGNSA. The CDR3 runs 11 residues.

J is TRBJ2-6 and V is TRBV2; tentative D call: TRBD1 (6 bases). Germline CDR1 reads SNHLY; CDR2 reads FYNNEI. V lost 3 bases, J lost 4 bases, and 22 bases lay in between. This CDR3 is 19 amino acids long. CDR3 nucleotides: TGTGCCAGCAGTGAGCGCCCTGGGCAGGGGAGCATCGGGGCCAACGTCCTGACTTTC. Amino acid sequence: CASSERPGQGSIGANVLTF.

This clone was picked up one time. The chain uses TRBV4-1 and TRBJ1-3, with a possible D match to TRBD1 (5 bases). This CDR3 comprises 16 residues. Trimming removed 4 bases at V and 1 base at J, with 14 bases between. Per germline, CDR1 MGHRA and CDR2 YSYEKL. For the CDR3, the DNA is TGCGCCAGCAGCCTCTTCGGGGGGGAATCTGGAAACACCATATATTTT. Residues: CASSLFGGESGNTIYF.

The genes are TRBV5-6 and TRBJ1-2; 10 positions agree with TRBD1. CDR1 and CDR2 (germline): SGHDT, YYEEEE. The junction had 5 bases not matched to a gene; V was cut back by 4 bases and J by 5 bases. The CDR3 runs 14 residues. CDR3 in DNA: TGTGCCAGCAGCCCCGGGACAGGGGTGTATGGCTACACCTTC. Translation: CASSPGTGVYGYTF.